The clone carrying this T cell receptor beta chain showed up just once. The sample is drawn from a study of blood T cell repertoires in COVID-19. As for the study in general: The cDNA or gDNA used as material had been derived from T cells, B-cell-depleted T cells, or PBMCs.

V lost 5 bases, J lost 5 bases, and 9 bases lay in between. Germline V gene sequence: CDR1 MNHEY, CDR2 SVGAGI. The CDR3 totals 13 residues. Clones were sequenced by immunoSEQ multiplex PCR, and TCRdb holds only the in-frame ones, with some missing. The data contain around 240,000 clones, about 80% of them seen just once; the ten biggest clones take up 1.5% to 2%. Sequences were obtained from peripheral blood. This TCR was sampled from a woman aged 80 or older with acute or convalescent COVID-19. This chain links TRBV6-5 with TRBJ2-2; possible D gene TRBD1, 5 bases. The CDR3 bases are TGTGCCAGCAGTCTACGACAGACCGGGGAGCTGTTTTTT. Amino acid sequence: CASSLRQTGELFF.